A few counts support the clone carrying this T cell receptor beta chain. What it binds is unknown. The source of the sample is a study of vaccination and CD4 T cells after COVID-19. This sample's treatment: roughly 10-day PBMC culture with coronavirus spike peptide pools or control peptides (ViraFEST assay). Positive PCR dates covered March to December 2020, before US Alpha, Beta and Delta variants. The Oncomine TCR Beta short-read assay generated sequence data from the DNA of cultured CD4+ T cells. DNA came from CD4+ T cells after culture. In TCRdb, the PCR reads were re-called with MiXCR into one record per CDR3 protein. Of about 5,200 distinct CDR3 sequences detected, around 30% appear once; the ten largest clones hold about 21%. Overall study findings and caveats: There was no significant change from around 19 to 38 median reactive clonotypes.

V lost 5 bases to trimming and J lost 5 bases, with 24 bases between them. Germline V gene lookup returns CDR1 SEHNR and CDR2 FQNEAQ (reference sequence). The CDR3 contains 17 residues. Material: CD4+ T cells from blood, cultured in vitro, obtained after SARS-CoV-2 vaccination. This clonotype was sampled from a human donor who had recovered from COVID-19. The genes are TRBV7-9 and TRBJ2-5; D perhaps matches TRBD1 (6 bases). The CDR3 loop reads CASSPGAANRLWETQYF. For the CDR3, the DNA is TGTGCCAGCAGCCCAGGGGCGGCTAACAGACTGTGGGAGACCCAGTACTTC.